These 16 T cell receptor beta chains were all obtained from the same sample, sequenced in a study of T cells after posttransplantation cyclophosphamide. TCRdb's table, derived via immunoSEQ multiplex PCR, lists solely in-frame clones and lacks some. The table records 230 or so clones, more than 80% of them present only once. The sequenced sample consisted of gut tissue. All receptors derive from a man between 50 and 59 years old.

The genes are TRBV6-1 and TRBJ2-3; 14 bases are shared with TRBD2. The CDR3 loop spans 17 amino acids. Germline V lookup: CDR1 MNHNS, CDR2 SASEGT. V lost 4 bases, J lost 5 bases, and 8 bases stayed unmatched. The CDR3 region has the DNA TGTGCCAGCAGTGCGAACGGACTAGCGGGAGGCGTAGATACGCAGTATTTT. This sequence encodes CASSANGLAGGVDTQYF.

The chain is built from TRBV19 and TRBJ2-3; D is undetermined. The CDR3 spans 13 residues. V lost 5 bases to trimming and J lost 3 bases, with 9 bases between them. Germline values: CDR1 LNHDA, CDR2 SQIVND (reference sequence). DNA of the CDR3: TGTGCCAGTAGTTCCGGTCGTACAGATACGCAGTATTTT. Protein sequence: CASSSGRTDTQYF. The full variable domain, with the rest looked up from reference TRBV19 and TRBJ2-3, is DGGITQSPKYLFRKEGQNVTLSCEQNLNHDAMYWYRQDPGQGLRLIYYSQIVNDFQKGDIAEGYSVSREKKESFPLTVTSAQKNPTAFYLCASSSGRTDTQYFGPGTRLTVL.

This chain uses TRBV27 with TRBJ2-5; 7 nucleotides align to TRBD2. V lost 7 bases, J lost 5 bases, and 13 bases stayed unmatched. CDR1 MNHEY and CDR2 SMNVEV come from the germline V gene (reference sequence). This CDR3 comprises 15 residues. CDR3 residues: CASTSGGGAGETQYF. DNA for the CDR3: TGTGCCAGCACCTCCGGGGGAGGGGCGGGGGAGACCCAGTACTTC.

The gene calls are TRBV30 and TRBJ1-5; a possible D gene is TRBD1 (5 bases). Germline V gene sequence: CDR1 GTSNPN, CDR2 SVGIG (reference sequence). V was trimmed by 4 bases and J by 7 bases, leaving 11 bases between them. There are 12 residues in the CDR3. The CDR3 sequence is CAWNSGNQPQHF. CDR3 DNA: TGTGCCTGGAATTCAGGGAACCAGCCCCAGCATTTT.

The chain links TRBV2 to TRBJ2-7; D gene uncertain. The V gene lost 4 bases and the J gene lost 7 bases, with 8 bases spanning the gap. CDR1 is SNHLY and CDR2 is FYNNEI in the germline V gene. The CDR3 is 11 amino acids. Written as DNA, the CDR3 is TGTGCCAGCAGTGTTTACTCAGAGCAGTACTTC. Its translation: CASSVYSEQYF.

The J gene is TRBJ2-1, the V gene TRBV7-9; D not certain. The V end lost 0 bases, the J end lost 7 bases, and 10 bases lay between the germline ends. Germline values: CDR1 SEHNR, CDR2 FQNEAQ (reference sequence). The CDR3 spans 14 residues. CDR3 sequence: CASSLAVSGNEQFF. The CDR3 coding sequence is TGTGCCAGCAGCTTAGCAGTCTCAGGTAATGAGCAGTTCTTC. Together with reference TRBV7-9 and TRBJ2-1, the CDR3 gives the full variable domain: DTGVSQNPRHKITKRGQNVTFRCDPISEHNRLYWYRQTLGQGPEFLTYFQNEAQLEKSRLLSDRFSAERPKGSFSTLEIQRTEQGDSAMYLCASSLAVSGNEQFFGPGTRLTVL.

The chain carries TRBV19 and TRBJ1-6; D might be TRBD1 (6 bases). V was trimmed by 4 bases and J by 8 bases, leaving 15 bases between them. Germline V CDR1 and CDR2: LNHDA, SQIVND (reference sequence). The CDR3 is made up of 15 amino acids. CDR3 nucleotide sequence: TGTGCCAGTAGTACAGGGGCCGCCGGTTATTCACCCCTCCACTTT. Amino acid sequence: CASSTGAAGYSPLHF.

The V call is TRBV11-3, the J call TRBJ2-1; a possible D gene is TRBD2 (6 bases). Between the trimmed V and J ends, which lost 7 bases and 3 bases, there was a span of 22 bases. Germline V gene data show CDR1 as SGHNT and CDR2 as YENEEA. The CDR3 consists of 17 residues. DNA for the CDR3: TGTGCCAGCACCCCTAGTAGAAATTTCGGGGGCTACAATGAGCAGTTCTTC. Residues: CASTPSRNFGGYNEQFF.

This clone was recorded a few times. The genes are TRBV5-1 and TRBJ1-3; TRBD1 is a possible D gene (6 bases). CDR3 length: 13 residues. Germline lookup yields CDR1 SGHRS and CDR2 YFSETQ. V lost 7 bases and J 2 bases, leaving 10 bases between the germline ends. DNA of the CDR3: TGCGCCAGCGCCCGGACAGCTGGAAACACCATATATTTT. Protein product: CASARTAGNTIYF. Full variable domain (outside the CDR3, taken from reference TRBV5-1 and TRBJ1-3): KAGVTQTPRYLIKTRGQQVTLSCSPISGHRSVSWYQQTPGQGLQFLFEYFSETQRNKGNFPGRFSGRQFSNSRSEMNVSTLELGDSALYLCASARTAGNTIYFGEGSWLTVV.

The chain recombines TRBV11-3 with TRBJ2-7, with TRBD2 matching 7 bases. CDR3 length: 16 residues. The J segment lost 4 bases and the V segment lost 0 bases, leaving 9 bases of the junction unmatched. Germline lookup yields CDR1 SGHNT and CDR2 YENEEA. The CDR3 region has the DNA TGTGCCAGCAGCTTAGATGGGGAAGGGACTACTTACGAGCAGTACTTC. Its protein is CASSLDGEGTTYEQYF.

The CDR3 here is CASSLGPGELFF. Written as DNA, the CDR3 is TGTGCCAGCAGCCTAGGCCCCGGGGAGCTGTTTTTT. The V call is TRBV5-4, the J call TRBJ2-2; D unresolved. V was trimmed by 4 bases and J by 6 bases, leaving 7 bases between them. From germline, CDR1 is SGHNT and CDR2 YYREEE (reference sequence). This CDR3 is built from 12 residues.

J is TRBJ2-7 and V is TRBV21-1; the table names TRBD1, a call not compared with the DNA. TRBV21-1 is described as a pseudogene. There are 18 residues in the CDR3. This chain's CDR3 is CASSKVGMNRDRGYEQYF. Written as DNA, the CDR3 is TGTGCCAGCAGCAAAGTAGGGATGAACAGGGACCGGGGCTACGAGCAGTACTTC.

The chain uses TRBV29-1 and TRBJ1-4, with TRBD1 identical over 8 bases. CDR1 is SQVTM, CDR2 ANQGSEA, per germline. V shed 6 bases and J 11 bases; nucleotides not matched to a gene: 11. The CDR3 spans 13 residues. CDR3 in DNA: TGCAGCGTGACTATTGGGACAGGACAGAAACTGTTTTTT. This gives the protein CSVTIGTGQKLFF.

This chain uses TRBV19 with TRBJ1-1, with TRBD1 matching 7 bases. V lost 7 bases, J lost 3 bases, and 11 bases stayed unmatched. This CDR3 contains 15 residues. Germline CDR1 is LNHDA and CDR2 is SQIVND (reference sequence). The CDR3 reads CASKWIGGLYTEAFF. The CDR3 DNA is TGTGCCAGTAAGTGGATAGGGGGCCTATACACTGAAGCTTTCTTT.

This clone was seen only once. One junction end does not reproduce the germline sequence, and a read error may be involved. The V call is TRBV11-2, the J call TRBJ1-3; no firm D call. Germline CDR1 and CDR2: SGHAT and FQNNGV. The CDR3 runs to 13 residues. The CDR3 region is CASSFSEGNTIYF. As DNA, the CDR3 is TGTGCCAGCAGCTTTTCTGAGGGAAACACTATATATTTT.

The chain combines TRBV9 with TRBJ1-1, with 8 bases matching TRBD1. Trimming cost V 3 bases and J 0 bases; bases outside gene matches: 4. The germline V gene has CDR1 SGDLS and CDR2 YYNGEE. This CDR3 contains 15 residues. CDR3 bases: TGTGCCAGCAGCGCCTACAGGGGGATGAACACTGAAGCTTTCTTT. Translation: CASSAYRGMNTEAFF.